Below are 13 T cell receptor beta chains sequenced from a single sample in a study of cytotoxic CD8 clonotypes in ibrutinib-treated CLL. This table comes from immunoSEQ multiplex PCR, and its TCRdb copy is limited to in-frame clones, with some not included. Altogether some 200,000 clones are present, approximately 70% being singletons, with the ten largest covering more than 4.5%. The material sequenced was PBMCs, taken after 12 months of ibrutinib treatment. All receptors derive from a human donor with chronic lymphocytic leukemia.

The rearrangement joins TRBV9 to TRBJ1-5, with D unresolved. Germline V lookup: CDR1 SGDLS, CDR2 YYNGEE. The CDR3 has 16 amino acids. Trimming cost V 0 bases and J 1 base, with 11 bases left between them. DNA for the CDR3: TGTGCCAGCAGCGTAGGGGGTCACTTCAGCAATCAGCCCCAGCATTTT. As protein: CASSVGGHFSNQPQHF. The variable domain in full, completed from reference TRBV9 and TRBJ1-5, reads DSGVTQTPKHLITATGQRVTLRCSPRSGDLSVYWYQQSLDQGLQFLIQYYNGEERAKGNILERFSAQQFPDLHSELNLSSLELGDSALYFCASSVGGHFSNQPQHFGDGTRLSIL.

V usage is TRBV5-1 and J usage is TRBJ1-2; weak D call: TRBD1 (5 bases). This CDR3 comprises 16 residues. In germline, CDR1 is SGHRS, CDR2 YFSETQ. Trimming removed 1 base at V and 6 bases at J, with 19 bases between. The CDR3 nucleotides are TGCGCCAGCAGCTTGTTGGTGGGGGAAGCTTTAAATGGCTACACCTTC. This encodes CASSLLVGEALNGYTF.

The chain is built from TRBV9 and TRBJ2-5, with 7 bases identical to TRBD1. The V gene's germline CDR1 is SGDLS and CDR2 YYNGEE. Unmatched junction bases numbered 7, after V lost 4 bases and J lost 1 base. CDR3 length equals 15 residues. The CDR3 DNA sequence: TGTGCCAGCAGCAACCGACAGGGTTTCCAAGAGACCCAGTACTTC. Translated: CASSNRQGFQETQYF.

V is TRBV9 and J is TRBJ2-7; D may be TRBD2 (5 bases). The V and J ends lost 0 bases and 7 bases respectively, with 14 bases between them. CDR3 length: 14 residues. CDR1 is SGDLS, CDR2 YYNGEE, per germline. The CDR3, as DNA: TGTGCCAGCAGCGTAGCGGCCATAGCGAGAGAGCAGTACTTC. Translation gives CASSVAAIAREQYF. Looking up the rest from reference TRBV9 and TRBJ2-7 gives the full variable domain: DSGVTQTPKHLITATGQRVTLRCSPRSGDLSVYWYQQSLDQGLQFLIQYYNGEERAKGNILERFSAQQFPDLHSELNLSSLELGDSALYFCASSVAAIAREQYFGPGTRLTVT.

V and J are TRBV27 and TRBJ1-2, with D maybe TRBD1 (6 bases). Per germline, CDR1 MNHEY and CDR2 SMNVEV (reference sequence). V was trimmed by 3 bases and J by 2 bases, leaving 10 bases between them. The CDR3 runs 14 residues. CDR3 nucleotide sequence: TGTGCCAGCAGTTTGATAGGGGGGAACTATGGCTACACCTTC. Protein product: CASSLIGGNYGYTF.

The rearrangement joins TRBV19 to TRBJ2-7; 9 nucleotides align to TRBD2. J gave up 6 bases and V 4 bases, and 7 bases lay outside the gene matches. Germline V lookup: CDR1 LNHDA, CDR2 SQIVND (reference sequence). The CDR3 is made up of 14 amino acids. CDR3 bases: TGTGCCAGTAGTAAGGCTAGCGGGGAGACCGAGCAGTACTTC. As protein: CASSKASGETEQYF.

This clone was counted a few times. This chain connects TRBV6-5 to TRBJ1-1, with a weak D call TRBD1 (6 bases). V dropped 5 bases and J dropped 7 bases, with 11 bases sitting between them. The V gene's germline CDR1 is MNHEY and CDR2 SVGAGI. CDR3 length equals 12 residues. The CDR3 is CASSPQGGEAFF. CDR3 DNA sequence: TGTGCCAGCAGTCCACAGGGAGGTGAAGCTTTCTTT.

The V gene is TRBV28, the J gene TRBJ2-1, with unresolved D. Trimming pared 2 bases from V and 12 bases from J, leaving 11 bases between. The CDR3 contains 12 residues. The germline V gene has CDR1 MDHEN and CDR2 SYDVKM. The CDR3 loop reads CASSLGALGQFF. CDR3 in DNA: TGTGCCAGCAGTTTAGGAGCCCTTGGGCAGTTCTTC.

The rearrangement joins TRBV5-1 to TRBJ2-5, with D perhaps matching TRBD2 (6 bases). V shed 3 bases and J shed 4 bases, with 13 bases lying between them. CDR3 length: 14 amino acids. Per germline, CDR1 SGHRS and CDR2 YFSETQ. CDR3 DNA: TGCGCCAGCAGCTCCTCGACTAGTATAGAGACCCAGTACTTC. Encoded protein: CASSSSTSIETQYF.

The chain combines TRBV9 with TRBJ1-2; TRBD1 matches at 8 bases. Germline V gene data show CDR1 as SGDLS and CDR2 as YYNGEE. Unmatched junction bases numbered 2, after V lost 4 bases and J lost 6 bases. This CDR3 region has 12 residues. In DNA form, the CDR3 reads TGTGCCAGCAGCACGACAGGGGATGGCTACACCTTC. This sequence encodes CASSTTGDGYTF.

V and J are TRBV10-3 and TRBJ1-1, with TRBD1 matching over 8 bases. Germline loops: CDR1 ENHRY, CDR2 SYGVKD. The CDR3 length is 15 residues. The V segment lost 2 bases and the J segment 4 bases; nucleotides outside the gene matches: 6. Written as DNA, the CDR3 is TGTGCCATCAGTGAGGGACAGGGCGGGGGCACTGAAGCTTTCTTT. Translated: CAISEGQGGGTEAFF.

The chain's CDR3 is CSVEGDPIGRDYGYTF. CDR3 DNA sequence: TGCAGCGTTGAAGGGGACCCCATTGGAAGGGACTATGGCTACACCTTC. The rearrangement uses TRBV29-1 and TRBJ1-2, with D possibly matching TRBD1 (5 bases). Germline V gene lookup returns CDR1 SQVTM and CDR2 ANQGSEA. CDR3 length equals 16 residues. Deletions cut 1 base from V and 3 bases from J, with 18 bases between.

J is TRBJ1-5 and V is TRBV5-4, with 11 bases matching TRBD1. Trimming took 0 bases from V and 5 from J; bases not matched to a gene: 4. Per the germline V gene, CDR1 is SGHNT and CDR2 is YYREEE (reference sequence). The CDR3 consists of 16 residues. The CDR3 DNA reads TGTGCCAGCAGCTTGGATGGACAGGGGGCATATCAGCCCCAGCATTTT. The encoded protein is CASSLDGQGAYQPQHF.